This T cell receptor beta chain was found in a study of blood T cell repertoires in COVID-19. In the study's own analysis: For nucleated cells, counts were estimated from reference gene primer amplification. Profiling relied on immunoSEQ multiplex PCR, and the TCRdb table lists in-frame clones only, not all of them. From that table come the V and J calls and clone size; the DNA was used to work out D and trimming. The data show around 260,000 clones, with 70% to 90% seen just once and 3.5% to 5.5% held by the top ten. The CDR3 loop spans 13 amino acids. J lost 8 bases, V lost 6 bases, and 5 bases had no gene match. CDR1 is MNHEY, CDR2 SVGAGI, per germline. Participants had their cohort set by participant-reported clinical history. Two negative PCRs, clearance, or symptom resolution were required of recovered Cohort 3 donors.

The chain employs TRBV6-5 and TRBJ1-4, with 8 positions matching TRBD1. This TCR was recovered from a woman in her 30s who had recovered from COVID-19. The sample consisted of PBMCs or T cells enriched from blood (not recorded which). The CDR3 spells CASSDRGEEKLFF. The CDR3 DNA reads TGTGCCAGCAGCGACAGGGGCGAGGAAAAACTGTTTTTT.